This entry lists 17 T cell receptor beta chains sequenced from one sample in a study of tumor and adjacent non-tumor tissue in lung cancer. Three rounds of nested PCR, following a modified ARM-PCR protocol, produced the TCRbeta library. TCRdb ran MiXCR on the multiplex PCR reads and lists one entry per CDR3 protein. The sample contains 98,000 or so distinct CDR3 sequences, 80% of which appear only once. No cell sorting was done before RNA was extracted from the tissue. This non-tumor lung sample came from over 3 cm beyond the tumor edge. Sequencing was performed on distant non-tumor lung tissue. The source is a man aged 60-69 years with small cell lung cancer.

The chain links TRBV10-3 to TRBJ1-1, with TRBD1 as a possible D gene (6 bases). With 4 bases removed from V and 1 base from J, the gap between germline ends came to 10 bases. The CDR3 is 14 residues long. Looked up from germline, CDR1 is ENHRY and CDR2 is SYGVKD. The CDR3 DNA is TGTGCCATCAGTGCCAAACAGGGGAACACTGAAGCTTTCTTT. This gives the protein CAISAKQGNTEAFF.

Points on this clonotype: One end of the junction is discordant with germline, which a read error may explain. J is TRBJ1-1 and V is TRBV5-6; D is possibly TRBD1 (6 bases). The length of the CDR3 is 15 residues. The V gene's germline CDR1 is SGHDT and CDR2 YYEEEE. The CDR3 region is CASSLAWTANTEAFF. DNA for the CDR3: TGTGCCAGCAGCTTGGCCTGGACAGCGAACACTGAAGCCTTCTTT.

On this clonotype: At one end, the junction sequence differs from germline, possibly due to a read error. CDR3 sequence: CASSQAHQWAASGNTIHF. The CDR3 DNA follows: TGTGCCAGCAGCCAGGCCCATCAATGGGCAGCCTCTGGAAACACCATACATTTT. This sequence joins TRBV4-2 and TRBJ1-3; D not resolved. The germline gives CDR1 LGHNA, CDR2 YNFKEQ. The CDR3 is 18 amino acids.

Points on this clonotype: A read error may account for a junction end that differs from germline. The chain joins TRBV29-1 to TRBJ2-1; TRBD2 matches 9 bases. This CDR3 contains 15 residues. From germline, CDR1 is SQVTM and CDR2 ANQGSEA. The CDR3 loop is CSVAGREGRANEESF. In nucleotides, the CDR3 is TGCAGCGTTGCGGGGCGGGAGGGAAGGGCAAATGAGGAGTCCTTC.

V usage is TRBV29-1 and J usage is TRBJ2-1; D possibly corresponds to TRBD2 (6 bases). Germline-derived CDR1 and CDR2 are SQVTM and ANQGSEA. The CDR3 has 14 residues. The CDR3: CIVVNSGLYNEQFF. In nucleotides, the CDR3 is TGCATCGTCGTTAATAGCGGTCTATACAATGAGCAGTTCTTC.

Note on this clonotype: This sequence may be a read error, since a much larger clone differs from it by one base. The J gene is TRBJ1-5, the V gene TRBV28, with D unresolved. V was cut by 3 bases and J by 6 bases, with 6 bases left in between. Germline CDR1 and CDR2: MDHEN and SYDVKM. The CDR3 consists of 12 residues. CDR3 loop: CASSFVGQPQHF. DNA of the CDR3: TGTGCCAGCAGTTTCGTTGGTCAGCCCCAGCATTTT.

As regards this clonotype: One junction end does not reproduce the germline sequence, and a read error may be involved. The chain has TRBV5-4 and TRBJ2-5, with 12 positions matching TRBD1. Germline V gene sequence: CDR1 SGHNT, CDR2 YYREEE (reference sequence). The CDR3 totals 17 residues. The CDR3 here is CGSSLASGQGAAETQYF. Written as DNA, the CDR3 is TGTGGCAGCAGCTTGGCTTCGGGACAGGGGGCAGCAGAGACCCAGTACTTC.

A note on this clonotype: A single base separates this from a much larger clone, so it may be a read error. The rearrangement links TRBV24-1 to TRBJ1-4; no clear D. The CDR3 runs 17 residues. The V gene's germline CDR1 is KGHDR and CDR2 SFDVKD. CDR3 nucleotide sequence: TGTGCCACCAGTGATTCTAGGACTGTTGCCGGGAGTGAAAAACTGTCTTTT. Translated: CATSDSRTVAGSEKLSF.

Turning to this clonotype: One junction end disagrees with the germline gene, perhaps due to a read error. This sequence joins TRBV6-2 or TRBV6-3 and TRBJ2-1; D is unresolved. CDR1 is MNHEY and CDR2 is SVGEGT in the germline V gene. This CDR3 has 12 residues. This CDR3 reads CASSRPRALRVF. CDR3 nucleotide sequence: TGTGCCAGCAGTCGTCCTCGGGCGCTCCGGGTCTTC.

As concerns this clonotype: Compared with germline, one end of the junction differs, possibly owing to a read error. V is TRBV7-9 and J is TRBJ1-1; unclear D gene. CDR3 size: 9 residues. The germline V gene encodes CDR1 SEHNR and CDR2 FQNEAQ (reference sequence). The DNA of the CDR3 is TGTGTCAGCAGCACTAAGTTCTTCTTT. Translating it yields CVSSTKFFF.

This clonotype was counted a single time. The conserved closing phenylalanine or tryptophan is absent in this CDR3, likely reflecting a read error. The chain recombines TRBV19 with TRBJ1-5, with D tentatively TRBD1 (5 bases). V was pared by 6 bases and J by 9 bases, with 15 bases between. Germline CDR1 LNHDA, CDR2 SQIVND (reference sequence). The CDR3 covers 13 residues. This CDR3 is CASRDTQDLPQHL. The CDR3 bases are TGTGCCAGTAGGGACACTCAGGATTTGCCCCAGCATTTA.

This chain connects TRBV20-1 to TRBJ1-2; 9 nucleotides agree with TRBD1. The V gene's germline CDR1 is DFQATT and CDR2 SNEGSKA (reference sequence). The ends lost 8 bases at V and 8 bases at J; junction bases unmatched: 9. The CDR3 totals 12 residues. CDR3 DNA: TGCAGTCCTTACGGGACAGGGAAGGGCTACACCTTC. Amino acids: CSPYGTGKGYTF.

About this clonotype: Its ends do not fully match the called genes, so a read error is possible. The chain recombines TRBV11-2 with TRBJ2-1; tentative D call: TRBD2 (5 bases). Germline V CDR1 and CDR2: SGHAT, FQNNGV. This CDR3 has 13 amino acids. The CDR3 nucleotides read TGTTCCAGCAGCTTAAGGGCGGCGGGCCTAAAGATCTTC. As protein: CSSSLRAAGLKIF. Full variable domain (rest looked up from reference TRBV11-2 and TRBJ2-1): EAGVAQSPRYKIIEKRQSVAFWCNPISGHATLYWYQQILGQGPKLLIQFQNNGVVDDSQLPKDRFSAERLKGVDSTLKIQPAKLEDSAVYLCSSSLRAAGLKIFGPGTRLTVL.

Of note for this clonotype: The junction does not match germline at one end; this may be a read error. The gene calls are TRBV4-2 and TRBJ2-2, with TRBD2 matching 7 bases. CDR1 is LGHNA, CDR2 YNFKEQ, per germline. This CDR3 spans 16 amino acids. CDR3 loop: CASGPGLVRNTGELFF. In DNA form, the CDR3 reads TGTGCCAGCGGCCCCGGACTAGTGAGGAACACCGGGGAGCTATTTTTT.

This clonotype was observed a single time. The junction departs from germline at one end; a sequencing error may be responsible. The chain carries TRBV28 and TRBJ2-7, with D possibly being TRBD2 (5 bases). The germline V gene encodes CDR1 MDHEN and CDR2 SYDVKM. CDR3 length: 14 residues. The CDR3 nucleotides are TGCGCCAGCAGAACCGGGATAGGTGCCTACGAGCAGTACTTC. Protein sequence: CASRTGIGAYEQYF.

Of note for this clonotype: The junction does not match germline at one end; this may be a read error. This chain connects TRBV6-2 or TRBV6-3 to TRBJ2-7; 8 nucleotides match TRBD1. The CDR3 runs to 15 residues. The germline gives CDR1 MNHEY, CDR2 SVGEGT. The CDR3 sequence: CASSGSGDRLREQYF. CDR3 bases: TGTGCTAGCAGTGGTTCGGGGGACAGGCTGAGGGAGCAGTACTTC.

Concerning this clonotype itself: The CDR3 end shows no conserved phenylalanine or tryptophan, and so a read error is likely. The chain employs TRBV12-3 or TRBV12-4 and TRBJ2-5, with 8 positions matching TRBD1. This CDR3 spans 14 amino acids. The V segment lost 2 bases and the J segment 5 bases; nucleotides outside the gene matches: 4. This CDR3 reads CASSLMDRDETQYS. CDR3 sequence (DNA): TGTGCCAGCAGTTTAATGGACAGGGATGAGACCCAGTACTCT.